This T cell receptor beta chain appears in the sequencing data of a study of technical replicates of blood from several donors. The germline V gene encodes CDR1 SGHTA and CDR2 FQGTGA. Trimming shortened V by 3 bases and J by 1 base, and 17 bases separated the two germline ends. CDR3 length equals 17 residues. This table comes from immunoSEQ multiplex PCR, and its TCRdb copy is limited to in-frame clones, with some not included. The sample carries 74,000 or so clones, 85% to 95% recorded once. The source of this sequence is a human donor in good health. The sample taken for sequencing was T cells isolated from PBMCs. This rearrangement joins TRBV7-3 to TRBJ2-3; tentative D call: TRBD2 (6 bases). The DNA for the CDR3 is TGTGCCAGCAGCTTGTATAGGCGGGACCTAGGCACAGATACGCAGTATTTT. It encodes CASSLYRRDLGTDTQYF.